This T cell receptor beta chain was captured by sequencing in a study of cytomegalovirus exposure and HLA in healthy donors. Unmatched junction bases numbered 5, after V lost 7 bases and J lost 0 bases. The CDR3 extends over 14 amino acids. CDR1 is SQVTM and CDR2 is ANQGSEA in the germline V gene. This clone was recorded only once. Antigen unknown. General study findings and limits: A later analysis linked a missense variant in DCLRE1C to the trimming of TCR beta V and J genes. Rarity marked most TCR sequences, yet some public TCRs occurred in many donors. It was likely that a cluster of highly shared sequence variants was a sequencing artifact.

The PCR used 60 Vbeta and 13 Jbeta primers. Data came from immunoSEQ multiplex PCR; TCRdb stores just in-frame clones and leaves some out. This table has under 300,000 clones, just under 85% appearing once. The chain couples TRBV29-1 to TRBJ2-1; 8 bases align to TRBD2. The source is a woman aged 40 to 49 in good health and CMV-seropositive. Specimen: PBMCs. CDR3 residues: CSGRLANSYNEQFF. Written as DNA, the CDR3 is TGCAGCGGCCGACTAGCGAACTCCTACAATGAGCAGTTCTTC.